These T cell receptor beta chains were read from a single sample in a study of T cell responses to AZD1222 COVID-19 vaccine. Using immunoSEQ multiplex PCR, the repertoire was profiled, and TCRdb retains in-frame clones only, with some absent. The repertoire holds 140,000 to 150,000 clones, with roughly 89% as singletons. The source was peripheral blood, collected on day 0 of AZD1222 vaccination. These receptors were taken from an adult in good health. CDR3s include the opening cysteine and the closing phenylalanine or tryptophan.

CDR3 protein: CASSVGTGQGNTIYF
V gene: TRBV9

CDR3 protein: CASSQVIGALSNQPQHF
V gene: TRBV4-1

CDR3 protein: CASSPQPALTDTQYF
V gene: TRBV6-5

CDR3 protein: CASSLVHPNTGELFF
V gene: TRBV28

CDR3 protein: CASSLTGPGETQYF
V gene: TRBV27

CDR3 protein: CASSHNRGLPNTDTQYF
V gene: TRBV11-2

CDR3 protein: CAISESGVRRTGNTIYF
V gene: TRBV10-3

CDR3 protein: CASSWDRGRNGYTF
V gene: TRBV6-5

CDR3 protein: CASSQRAGGSGEQFF
V gene: TRBV11-3

CDR3 protein: CASNPNRDYNEQFF
V gene: TRBV19

CDR3 protein: CASSLWAPPGGPYEQYF
V gene: TRBV7-9

CDR3 protein: CASSEAGVWDEKLFF
V gene: TRBV2

CDR3 protein: CASTPGVPGANVLTF
V gene: TRBV19

CDR3 protein: CASSVTSGSSYNEQFF
V gene: TRBV6-1

CDR3 protein: CASSLGQNTIYF
V gene: TRBV13

CDR3 protein: CSAYRGETQYF
V gene: TRBV20-1

CDR3 protein: CASSPNTGELFF
V gene: TRBV6-5

CDR3 protein: CASRFGGRTEAFF
V gene: TRBV2

CDR3 protein: CASSVIPGSEKLFF
V gene: TRBV2

CDR3 protein: CSVGPGQGPYGYTF
V gene: TRBV29-1

CDR3 protein: CASSRVAGIHSPLHF
V gene: TRBV6-5

CDR3 protein: CASTTPVTGRGYGYTF
V gene: TRBV28

CDR3 protein: CASSQQQGFRNSPLHF
V gene: TRBV4-1

CDR3 protein: CASSLLGTSSTDTQYF
V gene: TRBV5-4

CDR3 protein: CASSLSAWDSDSNQPQHF
V gene: TRBV28

CDR3 protein: CASSPYPGQGNTEAFF
V gene: TRBV6-6

CDR3 protein: CASSTDRANQPQHF
V gene: TRBV6-5

CDR3 protein: CASSFKGSPMNTEAFF
V gene: TRBV6-5

CDR3 protein: CASSLDSSGTLYEQYF
V gene: TRBV11-2

CDR3 protein: CASSIGQGLRYGYTF
V gene: TRBV19

CDR3 protein: CASSVGEYYGYTF
V gene: TRBV9

CDR3 protein: CASSYQGRETQYF
V gene: TRBV7-8

CDR3 protein: CASSPETGYYGYTF
V gene: TRBV18

CDR3 protein: CASSFRNTGGAEQFF
V gene: TRBV5-1

CDR3 protein: CASSLAGREYTDTQYF
V gene: TRBV5-1

CDR3 protein: CASSSKTDVRPLHF
V gene: TRBV5-4

CDR3 protein: CASSSGLAGSYEQYF
V gene: TRBV3-1/TRBV3-2

CDR3 protein: CASSLVGTSGYEQYF
V gene: TRBV7-9

CDR3 protein: CASSSAQRPRGTGELFF
V gene: TRBV5-4

CDR3 protein: CASSRRDPGFNEQFF
V gene: TRBV18